These 17 T cell receptor beta chains were all obtained from the same sample, sequenced in a study of beta chain features in type 1 diabetes. Expressed TCRB transcripts were sequenced because the isolated RNA had all been reverse transcribed beforehand. The assay was immunoSEQ multiplex PCR, and TCRdb's table has in-frame clones only and misses some. Among hundreds of thousands of clones listed, about 11% were seen once. Sequenced: naive CD4+ T cells from blood. The origin of the receptors is a woman in her thirties in good health.

This clone was seen more than once but under ten times. This chain joins TRBV7-3 and TRBJ2-3, with TRBD2 matching 8 bases. Germline V gene sequence: CDR1 SGHTA, CDR2 FQGTGA. This CDR3 has 15 residues. Trimming cost V 2 bases and J 3 bases; bases outside gene matches: 4. CDR3 sequence reads: CASSLGGLETDTQYF. CDR3 in DNA: TGTGCCAGCAGCTTAGGGGGACTAGAAACAGATACGCAGTATTTT. Supplemented by reference TRBV7-3 and TRBJ2-3, the full variable domain reads GAGVSQTPSNKVTEKGKYVELRCDPISGHTALYWYRQSLGQGPEFLIYFQGTGAADDSGLPNDRFFAVRPEGSVSTLKIQRTERGDSAVYLCASSLGGLETDTQYFGPGTRLTVL.

This clone has more than one count but fewer than ten. The genes are TRBV5-1 and TRBJ2-1; 13 positions match TRBD2. Germline loops: CDR1 SGHRS, CDR2 YFSETQ. This CDR3 region has 16 residues. The V gene end was trimmed by 4 bases and the J gene end by 8 bases; junction bases not matched to a gene: 9. CDR3 nucleotide sequence: TGCGCCAGCAGCGCGAGGACTAGCGGGAGTGATTATGAGCAGTTCTTC. It encodes CASSARTSGSDYEQFF.

This sequence joins TRBV30 and TRBJ2-1; 8 positions match TRBD1. The germline gives CDR1 GTSNPN, CDR2 SVGIG (reference sequence). The V and J ends lost 6 bases and 3 bases, in that order; junction bases with no gene match: 10. The CDR3 spans 15 residues. The CDR3 here is CACPKTGAGYNEQFF. The CDR3 bases are TGTGCCTGCCCCAAGACAGGGGCCGGCTACAATGAGCAGTTCTTC.

This clone was recorded a few times. The gene calls are TRBV7-8 and TRBJ2-7, with TRBD1 matching 7 bases. The germline gives CDR1 SGHVS, CDR2 FQNEAQ. This CDR3 has 14 amino acids. V lost 5 bases and J lost 2; bases outside the gene matches: 6. CDR3 residues: CASSRDGTAYEQYF. The CDR3, as DNA: TGTGCCAGCAGCCGCGACGGGACAGCCTACGAGCAGTACTTC.

This clone was counted a few times. The chain employs TRBV4-3 and TRBJ2-3, with 13 bases lining up with TRBD2. Unmatched junction bases numbered 10, after V lost 1 base and J lost 6 bases. The CDR3 extends over 18 amino acids. Germline CDR1 and CDR2: LGHNA and YSLEER. CDR3 DNA sequence: TGCGCCAGCAGCCAAGGGATCAGGACTAGCGGGAGTAGGGATACGCAGTATTTT. It is translated as CASSQGIRTSGSRDTQYF.

This clone turned up a few times. The chain joins TRBV30 to TRBJ1-5; D perhaps matches TRBD1 (6 bases). The CDR3 totals 14 residues. Germline V gene data show CDR1 as GTSNPN and CDR2 as SVGIG (reference sequence). V was trimmed by 5 bases and J by 0 bases, leaving 11 bases between them. In DNA form, the CDR3 reads TGTGCCTGGGCGACAGGATATAGCAATCAGCCCCAGCATTTT. It translates to CAWATGYSNQPQHF. The full variable domain, rest sourced from reference TRBV30 and TRBJ1-5, is SQTIHQWPATLVQPVGSPLSLECTVEGTSNPNLYWYRQAAGRGLQLLFYSVGIGQISSEVPQNLSASRPQDRQFILSSKKLLLSDSGFYLCAWATGYSNQPQHFGDGTRLSIL.

This clone was counted once. V is TRBV30 and J is TRBJ2-1, with 13 positions matching TRBD2. CDR1 GTSNPN and CDR2 SVGIG come from the germline V gene (reference sequence). The ends lost 5 bases at V and 9 bases at J; junction bases unmatched: 10. The CDR3 covers 15 residues. The CDR3 nucleotides read TGTGCCTGGTATCTGCCGGGACTAGCGGGATTTGAGCAGTTCTTC. This codes for CAWYLPGLAGFEQFF. The full variable domain, with the rest looked up from reference TRBV30 and TRBJ2-1, is SQTIHQWPATLVQPVGSPLSLECTVEGTSNPNLYWYRQAAGRGLQLLFYSVGIGQISSEVPQNLSASRPQDRQFILSSKKLLLSDSGFYLCAWYLPGLAGFEQFFGPGTRLTVL.

Only a few counts were recorded for this clone. This chain uses TRBV7-9 with TRBJ1-2, with D unresolved. The CDR3 sequence is 15 residues long. Per the germline V gene, CDR1 is SEHNR and CDR2 is FQNEAQ (reference sequence). With 1 base removed from V and 0 bases from J, the gap between germline ends came to 9 bases. Written as DNA, the CDR3 is TGTGCCAGCAGCTTAGTTCCAGGAACTAACTATGGCTACACCTTC. It codes for CASSLVPGTNYGYTF.

This clone was counted between two and nine times. This specimen includes other DNA sequences encoding the same CDR3. The chain couples TRBV6-5 to TRBJ2-7, with 10 bases that match TRBD1. V shed 6 bases and J 2 bases; nucleotides not matched to a gene: 4. The germline V gene encodes CDR1 MNHEY and CDR2 SVGAGI. The CDR3 covers 14 residues. The CDR3 DNA reads as TGTGCCAGCAGACCCGACAGGGGGCCCTACGAGCAGTACTTC. Translated: CASRPDRGPYEQYF.

This clone appeared a few times. This chain joins TRBV10-3 and TRBJ2-3; tentative D call: TRBD1 (5 bases). V was shortened by 7 bases and J by 1 base, with 15 bases between the two germline ends. This CDR3 contains 15 residues. CDR1 ENHRY and CDR2 SYGVKD come from the germline V gene. This CDR3 is CAIKPNEGGTDTQYF. CDR3 in DNA: TGTGCCATCAAGCCGAACGAAGGGGGCACAGATACGCAGTATTTT.

The table lists this clone with a few counts. The CDR3 DNA sequence: TGCAGCGTTGTGACTAGCGGATCAATATACAATGAGCAGTTCTTC. This sequence encodes CSVVTSGSIYNEQFF. This rearrangement joins TRBV29-1 to TRBJ2-1; TRBD2 matches 9 bases. Germline CDR1 and CDR2: SQVTM and ANQGSEA. The J segment lost 4 bases and the V segment lost 4 bases, leaving 8 bases of the junction unmatched. The CDR3 runs 15 residues.

This clone showed up just a few times. One junction end disagrees with the germline gene, perhaps due to a read error. The rearrangement uses TRBV4-3 and TRBJ2-5; 7 nucleotides agree with TRBD1. Germline-derived CDR1 and CDR2 are LGHNA and YSLEER. CDR3 length: 16 residues. CDR3 sequence reads: CASSQSDRDREEIQYF. The CDR3 bases are TGCGCCAGCAGCCAATCGGACCGGGACAGAGAAGAGATCCAGTACTTC.

This clone was seen more than once but under ten times. The chain carries TRBV6-5 and TRBJ2-1; 12 bases map to TRBD2. Unmatched junction bases numbered 4, after V lost 7 bases and J lost 3 bases. The CDR3 runs to 15 residues. Germline CDR1 and CDR2: MNHEY and SVGAGI. CDR3 residues: CASISTSGSYNEQFF. In DNA form, the CDR3 reads TGTGCCAGCATATCGACTAGCGGGAGCTACAATGAGCAGTTCTTC.

The chain uses TRBV5-1 and TRBJ2-5; D is possibly TRBD1 (6 bases). V shed 3 bases and J shed 1 base, with 10 bases lying between them. The CDR3 contains 14 residues. Germline values: CDR1 SGHRS, CDR2 YFSETQ. The CDR3 DNA reads TGCGCCAGCAGCTCTCAAGGGGGCCAAGAGACCCAGTACTTC. Translating it yields CASSSQGGQETQYF.

The chain links TRBV5-1 to TRBJ2-3, with 7 bases lining up with TRBD2. The CDR3 loop spans 15 amino acids. V was pared by 0 bases and J by 2 bases, with 3 bases of the junction left unmatched. In germline, CDR1 is SGHRS, CDR2 YFSETQ. CDR3 residues: CASSLGRGYTDTQYF. The CDR3 DNA reads as TGCGCCAGCAGCTTGGGGCGGGGGTACACAGATACGCAGTATTTT.

This clone occurred a few times. V is TRBV5-1 and J is TRBJ2-7, with D unclear. From germline, CDR1 is SGHRS and CDR2 YFSETQ. With 0 bases removed from V and 3 bases from J, the gap between germline ends came to 10 bases. There are 14 residues in the CDR3. CDR3: CASSLAVEFYEQYF. The CDR3 bases are TGCGCCAGCAGCTTGGCCGTCGAGTTCTACGAGCAGTACTTC. Together with reference TRBV5-1 and TRBJ2-7, the CDR3 gives the full variable domain: KAGVTQTPRYLIKTRGQQVTLSCSPISGHRSVSWYQQTPGQGLQFLFEYFSETQRNKGNFPGRFSGRQFSNSRSEMNVSTLELGDSALYLCASSLAVEFYEQYFGPGTRLTVT.

This clone was recorded a few times. The gene calls are TRBV11-2 and TRBJ2-7, with D perhaps TRBD1 (5 bases). The germline V gene encodes CDR1 SGHAT and CDR2 FQNNGV. There are 14 residues in the CDR3. Trimming left V 3 bases short and J 1 base short, with 10 bases between. The CDR3 DNA follows: TGTGCCAGCAGCTTTAACAGGCCGTCCTACGAGCAGTACTTC. Amino acids: CASSFNRPSYEQYF.